This T cell receptor (beta chain) was observed in a study of identical twins. This clonotype was seen a few times. Per the germline V gene, CDR1 is DFQATT and CDR2 is SNEGSKA (reference sequence). V was cut by 0 bases and J by 5 bases, with 16 bases left in between. The CDR3 loop spans 15 amino acids. TCRdb called the 5' RACE reads again in MiXCR, with one record for every CDR3 protein. The sample lists 700,000 or so distinct CDR3 sequences, 8.5% to 9.5% seen once, with more than 0.75% in the top ten. A further study also used this sample, focusing on yellow fever vaccine responses in identical twins. Per that paper: It has been reported that, in twins, the vaccine T cell response seemed partly convergent and partly personalized.

This TCR derives from a woman between 18 and 29 years old in good health. Material for sequencing was PBMCs. The chain links TRBV20-1 to TRBJ1-1; no clear D. CDR3 in amino acids: CSARDSADSRTEAFF. For the CDR3, the DNA is TGCAGTGCTAGAGATTCGGCCGATAGCAGGACTGAAGCTTTCTTT.